The entry below gives a single TCR beta chain sequence along with its context. This clonotype was found many times. Its target antigen remains unknown. No qualities accompany the bases; no much larger clone lies one base away. This sample was included in a study of patients with pleural tuberculosis (TCRdb year 2014). The listed sequencing device is Illumina Genome Analyzer IIx. Using fastp at Q25 and MiXCR, TCRdb reprocessed the public reads and kept productive beta chains. Entries that share a CDR3 protein sequence are merged under the most common genes and DNA. Present in this sample are 45,000 to 60,000 distinct CDR3 sequences, less than 9.5% of which were seen just once. The leading ten clones occupy 15% to 20% of the sample. V is reduced by 6 bases and J by 4 bases, leaving a spacing of 15 bases between them. Its CDR3 holds 15 amino acids, cysteine through phenylalanine. Solely the CDR3 DNA is kept, with 45 bases framed from the first base. From the germline V gene, CDR1 is SGHAT and CDR2 is FQNNGV.

This sequence was found in a human donor with pleural tuberculosis. The sequence is built from TRBV11-2 and TRBJ2-2; the D gene cannot be resolved beyond TRBD1 or TRBD2, each matching 5 bases. This receptor carries the CDR3 CASRRQGPGTGELFF. DNA sequence: TGTGCCAGCAGGAGGCAGGGACCGGGCACCGGGGAGCTGTTTTTT. Outside the CDR3, residues come from the reference TRBV11-2 and TRBJ2-2 proteins, so the full variable domain is: EAGVAQSPRYKIIEKRQSVAFWCNPISGHATLYWYQQILGQGPKLLIQFQNNGVVDDSQLPKDRFSAERLKGVDSTLKIQPAKLEDSAVYLCASRRQGPGTGELFFGEGSRLTVL.